The 12 T cell receptor beta chains reported below all come from one sample, sequenced in a study of blood T cell repertoires in COVID-19. Assay used: immunoSEQ multiplex PCR; TCRdb lists only in-frame clones, some missing. This table has some 400,000 clones, about 90% appearing once. The sequenced sample consisted of PBMCs or T cells enriched from blood (not recorded which). Source of these receptors: a man aged 30-40 years who had recovered from COVID-19.

This clone has more than one count but fewer than ten. The CDR3 bases are TGTGCCATCAGTCAACCCGACAGGGGAGCTTTCTTT. Amino acid sequence: CAISQPDRGAFF. This chain links TRBV10-3 with TRBJ1-1; 8 nucleotides agree with TRBD1. CDR3 length: 12 residues. Germline CDR1 reads ENHRY; CDR2 reads SYGVKD. V was pared by 5 bases and J by 10 bases, with 6 bases of the junction left unmatched.

The gene calls are TRBV19 and TRBJ1-2, with TRBD1 identical over 12 bases. Germline lookup yields CDR1 LNHDA and CDR2 SQIVND (reference sequence). With V trimmed by 4 bases and J by 7 bases, 7 bases remained unmatched. The CDR3 covers 15 residues. CDR3 nucleotides: TGTGCCAGTAGTACCCGGGACAGGGGGCCGGGTGGCTACACCTTC. This encodes CASSTRDRGPGGYTF.

The rearrangement uses TRBV11-2 and TRBJ2-7; 9 bases align to TRBD1. This CDR3 has 17 amino acids. Germline CDR1 SGHAT, CDR2 FQNNGV. With 4 bases clipped from V and 3 bases from J, the junction kept 13 bases outside the gene matches. This CDR3 reads CASSWSKPGQGFYEQYF. In DNA form, the CDR3 reads TGTGCCAGCAGCTGGTCTAAACCGGGACAGGGATTCTACGAGCAGTACTTC.

The chain links TRBV4-3 to TRBJ1-4; maybe TRBD1 (5 bases). This CDR3 region has 16 residues. V dropped 1 base and J dropped 3 bases, with 12 bases sitting between them. Germline V gene lookup returns CDR1 LGHNA and CDR2 YSLEER. The CDR3 loop is CASSQGNGRANEKLFF. The CDR3 DNA reads TGCGCCAGCAGCCAAGGGAACGGCAGGGCTAATGAAAAACTGTTTTTT.

This clone was seen once. In DNA, the CDR3 is TGCGCCAGCAGGAGAGACACGGCGGGAGAAGCTTTCTTT. Translating it yields CASRRDTAGEAFF. The chain links TRBV10-2 to TRBJ1-1, with D unclear. Germline lookup yields CDR1 WSHSY and CDR2 SAAADI. Trimming pared 6 bases from V and 8 bases from J, leaving 16 bases between. The CDR3 is made up of 13 amino acids.

V usage is TRBV12-5 and J usage is TRBJ2-3; TRBD1 aligns across 10 bases. This CDR3 contains 16 residues. Per germline, CDR1 LGHNT and CDR2 FRNRAP. The V segment lost 7 bases and the J segment 6 bases; nucleotides outside the gene matches: 13. CDR3 region: CASVGRGQGYGDTQYF. The CDR3 bases are TGTGCTAGTGTTGGGCGGGGACAGGGGTATGGGGATACGCAGTATTTT.

In its sample, this clone was seen a few times. The chain has TRBV7-9 and TRBJ1-2; TRBD1 matches 11 bases. V trimming: 2 bases; J trimming: 7 bases; junction bases outside the gene matches: 6. Germline CDR1 and CDR2: SEHNR and FQNEAQ (reference sequence). The CDR3 has 15 amino acids. CDR3 protein: CASSLSDRGHGGYTF. The DNA for the CDR3 is TGTGCCAGCAGCTTATCGGACAGGGGGCATGGTGGCTACACCTTC.

The gene calls are TRBV2 and TRBJ2-7, with 8 nucleotides matching TRBD2. This CDR3 is 15 amino acids long. V trimming: 6 bases; J trimming: 2 bases; junction bases outside the gene matches: 9. Germline V lookup: CDR1 SNHLY, CDR2 FYNNEI. The DNA of the CDR3 is TGTGCCAGCAGAGGCGGGGGGCCGGTAACCTACGAGCAGTACTTC. This codes for CASRGGGPVTYEQYF.

J is TRBJ1-2 and V is TRBV2; D might be TRBD1 (5 bases). This CDR3 comprises 15 residues. Trimming shortened V by 4 bases and J by 7 bases, and 19 bases separated the two germline ends. The germline V gene encodes CDR1 SNHLY and CDR2 FYNNEI. CDR3 protein: CASSGSGESSSGYTF. The CDR3 DNA reads as TGTGCCAGCAGTGGGTCGGGGGAGTCTTCGAGTGGCTACACCTTC.

The chain links TRBV11-2 to TRBJ2-7; D gene unclear. V lost 1 base, J lost 0 bases, and 7 bases lay in between. The CDR3 has 14 residues. CDR1 and CDR2 (germline): SGHAT, FQNNGV. This CDR3 reads CASSLGHFSYEQYF. The CDR3 nucleotides are TGTGCCAGCAGCTTAGGGCATTTCTCCTACGAGCAGTACTTC.

This rearrangement joins TRBV12-3 or TRBV12-4 to TRBJ2-2; D call uncertain. This CDR3 spans 13 amino acids. Deletions cut 6 bases from V and 1 base from J, with 6 bases between. The CDR3 nucleotides are TGTGCCAGCAGGGCAGGGAACACCGGGGAGCTGTTTTTT. As protein: CASRAGNTGELFF.

The rearrangement uses TRBV9 and TRBJ1-2; the match to TRBD1 covers 7 bases. The ends lost 4 bases at V and 4 bases at J; junction bases unmatched: 10. Germline V gene sequence: CDR1 SGDLS, CDR2 YYNGEE. This CDR3 contains 15 residues. The CDR3 DNA sequence: TGTGCCAGCAGCATCGAGTCAGGGGGGATCTATGGCTACACCTTC. Translated, it gives CASSIESGGIYGYTF.